The text below deals with one T cell receptor (beta chain). Its antigen is as yet unknown. Germline CDR1 reads MNHEY; CDR2 reads SVGAGI. Trimming pared 0 bases from V and 2 bases from J, leaving 10 bases between. The CDR3 runs to 15 residues. This sample is drawn from a study of response to subunit inactivated influenza vaccine. Whole-study results and caveats: New T cells are recruited in small numbers by each seasonal influenza vaccination, according to the authors' suggestion.

TCRdb recomputed calls from the RT-PCR reads with MiXCR, one row per CDR3 protein. This sample has 600,000 to 850,000 distinct CDR3 sequences, with about 14% found just once. V is TRBV6-5 and J is TRBJ1-2; a possible D gene is TRBD1 (5 bases). Here the sequenced sample was PBMCs from blood, taken around 14 days before vaccination. The TCR originated in a man between 45 and 60 years old who received an inactivated influenza vaccine. The CDR3 here is CASSYSSSGNYGYTF. The CDR3 coding sequence is TGTGCCAGCAGTTACTCGTCATCAGGGAACTATGGCTACACCTTC.